Following are 21 T cell receptor beta chains from one sample sequenced in a study of T cells after yellow fever vaccination. TCRdb analysed the 5' RACE reads with MiXCR anew, one entry per CDR3 protein. The table shows 300,000 to 350,000 distinct CDR3 sequences, with approximately 4.3% occurring only once. Sequencing used PBMCs, obtained 15 days after the yellow fever booster vaccination. All receptors derive from a man between 18 and 35 years old who received the YFV17D yellow fever vaccine.

Turning to this clonotype: Germline is not matched at one junction end, which may reflect a read error. The chain has TRBV3-1 and TRBJ2-2; D remains unclear. The CDR3 is 15 residues long. The V gene's germline CDR1 is LGHDT and CDR2 YNNKEL (reference sequence). CDR3 DNA: TGTGCCAGCAGCAAAGAGGCAGTTAGCACCGGGGAGCTGTTTTTT. This gives the protein CASSKEAVSTGELFF.

The chain combines TRBV27 with TRBJ2-3; 11 nucleotides align to TRBD2. The CDR3 consists of 15 residues. Germline V gene sequence: CDR1 MNHEY, CDR2 SMNVEV (reference sequence). Trimming at V came to 8 bases and at J to 3 bases, leaving 7 bases not matched to a gene. The CDR3 DNA reads TGTGCCAGCTCTATAGCGGGGGGGGGGACAGATACGCAGTATTTT. Its protein product is CASSIAGGGTDTQYF.

This clonotype was observed many times. The V gene is TRBV29-1, the J gene TRBJ2-1, with 8 bases fitting TRBD1. This CDR3 has 12 amino acids. The germline V gene has CDR1 SQVTM and CDR2 ANQGSEA. V gave up 5 bases and J gave up 8 bases; unmatched junction bases: 5. The CDR3 DNA follows: TGCAGCGTTCGGACAGGGCCCCATGAGCAGTTCTTC. Its protein product is CSVRTGPHEQFF.

This clonotype was seen only a few times. The V call is TRBV3-1, the J call TRBJ2-5; 11 nucleotides match TRBD2. The CDR3 is made up of 17 amino acids. Germline CDR1 reads LGHDT; CDR2 reads YNNKEL (reference sequence). V shed 0 bases and J 7 bases; nucleotides not matched to a gene: 10. The CDR3 DNA follows: TGTGCCAGCAGCCAAGAACCGGGACTAGCGGCTCTAGGGACCCAGTACTTC. Translation gives CASSQEPGLAALGTQYF.

The chain employs TRBV6-5 and TRBJ1-2, with D maybe TRBD1 (5 bases). CDR3 length equals 17 residues. The germline CDR1 and CDR2 sequences are MNHEY and SVGAGI. V was cut by 9 bases and J by 5 bases, with 28 bases left in between. This CDR3 reads CARGIDRAYNRLYGYTF. In DNA, the CDR3 is TGTGCCAGGGGAATCGACAGAGCTTATAACAGACTTTATGGCTACACCTTC.

This clonotype occurred a few times. This chain's CDR3 is CASSPGQGPVQLFF. For the CDR3, the DNA is TGTGCCAGCAGTCCTGGACAGGGCCCAGTACAACTGTTTTTT. The rearrangement uses TRBV12-3 or TRBV12-4 and TRBJ1-4; 8 positions agree with TRBD1. The CDR3 is 14 residues long. The trim removed 5 bases at V and 12 bases at J, leaving 11 bases unmatched.

This clonotype was found a few times. The CDR3 DNA reads TGTGCCAGCAGCTTAAGGGGGGCTAATAATTCACCCCTCCACTTT. As protein: CASSLRGANNSPLHF. This chain uses TRBV7-2 with TRBJ1-6; possible D gene TRBD1, 6 bases. CDR1 SGHTA and CDR2 FQGNSA come from the germline V gene. The germline V and J ends were trimmed by 2 bases and 5 bases, with 10 bases remaining between them. The CDR3 totals 15 residues.

CDR3 sequence reads: CASSDRGQTEAFF. The DNA of the CDR3 is TGCGCCAGCAGTGACCGGGGGCAAACTGAAGCTTTCTTT. V usage is TRBV10-2 and J usage is TRBJ1-1; possibly TRBD1 for D (6 bases). Germline CDR1 WSHSY, CDR2 SAAADI. With 3 bases removed from V and 5 bases from J, the gap between germline ends came to 10 bases. The CDR3 is 13 amino acids.

In its sample, this clonotype was seen many times. The chain recombines TRBV5-1 with TRBJ2-7, with D possibly being TRBD1 or TRBD2 (5 bases each). The V and J ends lost 4 bases and 5 bases respectively, with 16 bases between them. Looked up from germline, CDR1 is SGHRS and CDR2 is YFSETQ. This CDR3 has 14 residues. CDR3 protein: CASSPGRGVHEQYF. CDR3 nucleotide sequence: TGCGCCAGCAGCCCGGGGCGAGGGGTGCACGAGCAGTACTTC.

This clonotype has a handful of counts. The chain employs TRBV12-3 or TRBV12-4 and TRBJ1-2, with 10 bases aligning to TRBD1. CDR3 length: 18 amino acids. The V gene end was trimmed by 4 bases and the J gene end by 8 bases; junction bases not matched to a gene: 19. CDR3 nucleotides: TGTGCCAGCAGTTATTATCCGGACGGGACAGGGGTGGCGGGGGGCTACACCTTC. It translates to CASSYYPDGTGVAGGYTF.

This clonotype has at least ten counts. The rearrangement joins TRBV29-1 to TRBJ1-2; 7 nucleotides match TRBD1. Germline trimming cut 4 bases from V and 8 bases from J; bases unmatched to any gene: 4. CDR1 and CDR2 from the germline V gene are SQVTM and ANQGSEA. The CDR3 totals 11 residues. DNA for the CDR3: TGCAGCGTTGCGGAAGGGGGCGGCTACACCTTC. This sequence encodes CSVAEGGGYTF.

This clonotype was counted a few times. The chain has TRBV4-1 and TRBJ1-3, with D tentatively TRBD1 (6 bases). Germline V lookup: CDR1 MGHRA, CDR2 YSYEKL. The V end was cut by 3 bases, the J end by 4 bases, with 10 bases between. The CDR3 covers 14 residues. The CDR3 region has the DNA TGCGCCAGCAGCCACCAGGGGCTCGGAAACACCATATATTTT. Protein sequence: CASSHQGLGNTIYF.

This clonotype was picked up many times. This chain links TRBV6-2 or TRBV6-3 with TRBJ2-7; possibly TRBD1 for D (5 bases). Germline values: CDR1 MNHEY, CDR2 SVGEGT. V was cut by 3 bases and J by 7 bases, with 7 bases left in between. The CDR3 sequence is 11 residues long. The CDR3 DNA reads as TGTGCCAGCAGTTATGGGGCTGAGCAGTACTTC. It specifies CASSYGAEQYF.

This chain links TRBV4-1 with TRBJ2-7; TRBD2 is a possible D gene (6 bases). CDR3 length equals 15 residues. With 0 bases removed from V and 3 bases from J, the gap between germline ends came to 12 bases. The germline gives CDR1 MGHRA, CDR2 YSYEKL. The CDR3 region has the DNA TGCGCCAGCAGCCAAGATCCGGGGGTGTACTACGAGCAGTACTTC. The encoded protein is CASSQDPGVYYEQYF.

This clonotype was counted a few times. V gene TRBV3-1 combines with J gene TRBJ1-2, with D hard to call. Trimming pared 0 bases from V and 8 bases from J, leaving 7 bases between. The CDR3 runs to 12 residues. Germline V gene sequence: CDR1 LGHDT, CDR2 YNNKEL (reference sequence). The CDR3 DNA reads TGTGCCAGCAGCCAAGATTACTCGGGCTACACCTTC. The encoded protein is CASSQDYSGYTF.

This clonotype came up many times. V is TRBV12-3 or TRBV12-4 and J is TRBJ2-3; weak D call: TRBD2 (5 bases). Between the trimmed V and J ends, which lost 7 bases and 6 bases, there was a span of 17 bases. This CDR3 is 14 amino acids long. The CDR3 sequence is CASNPRGFKDTQYF. The DNA for the CDR3 is TGTGCCAGCAACCCGAGAGGGTTCAAGGATACGCAGTATTTT.

This clonotype showed up many times. This rearrangement joins TRBV27 to TRBJ1-6; 9 nucleotides line up with TRBD1. This CDR3 comprises 18 residues. V lost 0 bases, J lost 10 bases, and 13 bases stayed unmatched. The germline CDR1 and CDR2 sequences are MNHEY and SMNVEV (reference sequence). The CDR3 region is CASSLSISGTGTISPLHF. The DNA of the CDR3 is TGTGCCAGCAGTTTATCAATATCCGGGACAGGGACGATCTCACCCCTCCACTTT.

This clonotype was counted ten times or more. This sequence joins TRBV5-5 and TRBJ2-7; 11 bases line up with TRBD2. CDR1 and CDR2 from the germline V gene are SGHKS and YYEKEE (reference sequence). Trimming cost V 4 bases and J 7 bases; bases outside gene matches: 7. CDR3 length: 14 residues. The DNA of the CDR3 is TGTGCCAGCAGCACATATAGCGGGGGGGAAGAGCAGTACGTC. Translating gives CASSTYSGGEEQYV.

This clonotype was counted at least ten times. This chain joins TRBV5-1 and TRBJ2-1; 9 bases align to TRBD1. This CDR3 has 14 residues. J lost 6 bases, V lost 4 bases, and 5 bases had no gene match. Germline V gene data show CDR1 as SGHRS and CDR2 as YFSETQ. CDR3 sequence: CASSLLTGGNEQFF. DNA of the CDR3: TGCGCCAGCAGCCTATTGACAGGGGGCAATGAGCAGTTCTTC.

In its sample, this clonotype was seen a few times. This chain uses TRBV3-1 with TRBJ2-7; D not certain. The V end lost 1 base, the J end lost 6 bases, and 13 bases lay between the germline ends. The CDR3 covers 14 residues. Germline-derived CDR1 and CDR2 are LGHDT and YNNKEL (reference sequence). For the CDR3, the DNA is TGTGCCAGCAGCCAAGTAAATTCCGGGTCCGAGCAGTACTTC. Protein: CASSQVNSGSEQYF.

The rearrangement joins TRBV12-3 or TRBV12-4 to TRBJ2-1, with a tentative D call TRBD2 (5 bases). V was clipped by 3 bases and J by 2 bases, with 8 bases between them. This CDR3 region has 14 residues. The CDR3 DNA follows: TGTGCCAGCAGTTTCGACTACCCCTACAATGAGCAGTTCTTC. Its translation is CASSFDYPYNEQFF.